These 15 T cell receptor beta chains came from one sample sequenced in a study of T cells in Graves' hyperthyroidism and ophthalmopathy. RNA transcripts provided the source from which TCR beta CDR3 regions were amplified. An initial round of RT-PCR targeting the TCR CDR3 relied on the HTBI primer set. TCRdb reprocessed the multiplex PCR reads with MiXCR, giving one entry per CDR3 protein. The sample carries about 840,000 distinct CDR3 sequences, around 38% recorded once. Sequenced material: blood. The receptors were sampled from a man aged 18 to 30 with Graves' hyperthyroidism.

The gene calls are TRBV7-8 and TRBJ2-7, with 8 bases fitting TRBD1. V shed 4 bases and J 3 bases; nucleotides not matched to a gene: 8. The CDR3 totals 15 residues. The germline CDR1 and CDR2 sequences are SGHVS and FQNEAQ. CDR3 sequence (DNA): TGTGCCAGCAGCTGGCCGGGACAGGATTTCTACGAGCAGTACTTC. This codes for CASSWPGQDFYEQYF. Filled out from reference TRBV7-8 and TRBJ2-7, the complete variable domain reads GAGVSQSPRYKVAKRGQDVALRCDPISGHVSLFWYQQALGQGPEFLTYFQNEAQLDKSGLPSDRFFAERPEGSVSTLKIQRTQQEDSAVYLCASSWPGQDFYEQYFGPGTRLTVT.

At least ten counts were recorded for this clonotype. The chain has TRBV7-8 and TRBJ1-4; 7 bases map to TRBD1. Germline CDR1 reads SGHVS; CDR2 reads FQNEAQ. The CDR3 has 15 amino acids. With 5 bases clipped from V and 1 base from J, the junction kept 4 bases outside the gene matches. DNA of the CDR3: TGTGCCAGCAGCCTCAACAGGGGAACTAATGAAAAACTGTTTTTT. Translating it yields CASSLNRGTNEKLFF.

The chain's CDR3 is CSARPRQGVSGELFF. CDR3 DNA: TGCAGTGCTAGACCCAGACAGGGGGTTTCCGGGGAGCTGTTTTTT. V is TRBV20-1 and J is TRBJ2-2; TRBD1 matches at 9 bases. The CDR3 length is 15 residues. Germline V CDR1 and CDR2: DFQATT, SNEGSKA (reference sequence). V lost 2 bases, J lost 6 bases, and 7 bases stayed unmatched.

The chain links TRBV5-1 to TRBJ2-6; the match to TRBD1 covers 12 bases. Germline V lookup: CDR1 SGHRS, CDR2 YFSETQ. Trimming cost V 0 bases and J 4 bases; bases outside gene matches: 5. There are 18 residues in the CDR3. The chain's CDR3 is CASSLEGQGAPGANVLTF. Here the CDR3 DNA reads TGCGCCAGCAGCTTGGAGGGACAGGGGGCGCCCGGGGCCAACGTCCTGACTTTC.

CDR3 sequence reads: CSARDFGTGGTEAFF. The DNA of the CDR3 is TGCAGTGCTAGAGACTTTGGGACAGGGGGAACTGAAGCTTTCTTT. The rearrangement joins TRBV20-1 to TRBJ1-1, with 11 bases identical to TRBD1. Germline values: CDR1 DFQATT, CDR2 SNEGSKA (reference sequence). J gave up 5 bases and V 0 bases, and 5 bases lay outside the gene matches. This CDR3 is 15 amino acids long.

The chain uses TRBV11-2 and TRBJ2-2; D perhaps matches TRBD2 (6 bases). V lost 4 bases and J lost 4, with 10 bases in between. The germline CDR1 and CDR2 sequences are SGHAT and FQNNGV. The CDR3 contains 14 residues. This CDR3 is CASSWRGVTGELFF. The CDR3, as DNA: TGTGCCAGCAGCTGGAGGGGTGTCACCGGGGAGCTGTTTTTT.

The V call is TRBV19, the J call TRBJ1-5, with D possibly being TRBD1 (5 bases). Germline V gives CDR1 LNHDA, CDR2 SQIVND (reference sequence). V lost 3 bases and J 5 bases, leaving 8 bases between the germline ends. The CDR3 spans 13 residues. This CDR3 reads CASSIRDHQPQHF. The CDR3 DNA reads TGTGCCAGTAGTATTAGGGACCATCAGCCCCAGCATTTT.

This clonotype was detected many times. This chain connects TRBV7-9 to TRBJ1-5, with D perhaps matching TRBD1 (5 bases). Trimming took 3 bases from V and 4 from J, leaving 10 bases between them. The CDR3 consists of 14 residues. The V gene's germline CDR1 is SEHNR and CDR2 FQNEAQ (reference sequence). The CDR3 reads CASSFSTVNQPQHF. DNA of the CDR3: TGTGCCAGCAGCTTTTCGACAGTAAATCAGCCCCAGCATTTT. The variable domain in full, completed from reference TRBV7-9 and TRBJ1-5, reads DTGVSQNPRHKITKRGQNVTFRCDPISEHNRLYWYRQTLGQGPEFLTYFQNEAQLEKSRLLSDRFSAERPKGSFSTLEIQRTEQGDSAMYLCASSFSTVNQPQHFGDGTRLSIL.

This clonotype was observed many times. The rearrangement joins TRBV2 to TRBJ1-1; possibly TRBD1 for D (5 bases). Germline-derived CDR1 and CDR2 are SNHLY and FYNNEI. Trimming removed 4 bases at V and 3 bases at J, with 9 bases between. The CDR3 totals 13 residues. This CDR3 reads CASSGQQDTEAFF. CDR3 bases: TGTGCCAGCAGTGGACAGCAAGACACTGAAGCTTTCTTT.

This clonotype has just a few counts. The V gene is TRBV12-3 or TRBV12-4, the J gene TRBJ2-3; D gene unclear. The CDR3 loop spans 14 amino acids. V was pared by 7 bases and J by 2 bases, with 13 bases between. This CDR3 reads CASTLFADTDTQYF. As DNA, the CDR3 is TGTGCCAGCACCCTCTTTGCGGACACAGATACGCAGTATTTT.

J is TRBJ2-5 and V is TRBV24-1; D may correspond to TRBD1 or TRBD2 (5 bases each). The CDR3 spans 13 residues. The germline V gene encodes CDR1 KGHDR and CDR2 SFDVKD. V gave up 2 bases and J gave up 4 bases, with 7 bases separating them. The CDR3 loop is CATSDYGGETQYF. The CDR3 DNA sequence: TGTGCCACCAGTGATTATGGGGGAGAGACCCAGTACTTC.

This clonotype appeared a few times. The chain recombines TRBV6-5 with TRBJ2-7; D tentatively fits TRBD1 or TRBD2 (5 bases each). There are 13 residues in the CDR3. CDR1 is MNHEY, CDR2 SVGAGI, per germline. V shed 6 bases and J shed 3 bases, with 12 bases lying between them. CDR3 sequence reads: CASRLGTDYEQYF. The CDR3, as DNA: TGTGCCAGCAGACTTGGGACGGACTACGAGCAGTACTTC.

The genes are TRBV6-6 and TRBJ2-2; perhaps TRBD1 as D (6 bases). This CDR3 comprises 15 residues. V was cut by 6 bases and J by 1 base, with 12 bases left in between. Germline-derived CDR1 and CDR2 are MNHNY and SVGAGI (reference sequence). The CDR3: CASSKDRMNTGELFF. As DNA, the CDR3 is TGTGCCAGCAGCAAAGACAGGATGAACACCGGGGAGCTGTTTTTT.

This clonotype turned up a few times. The chain combines TRBV6-5 with TRBJ2-2; the match to TRBD2 covers 7 bases. V trimming: 6 bases; J trimming: 3 bases; junction bases outside the gene matches: 4. Germline V CDR1 and CDR2: MNHEY, SVGAGI. The CDR3 runs to 14 residues. The CDR3 region is CASRPAGDTGELFF. Written as DNA, the CDR3 is TGTGCCAGCAGGCCGGCGGGGGACACCGGGGAGCTGTTTTTT.

This clonotype was counted between two and nine times. The genes are TRBV19 and TRBJ2-7; D gene uncertain. The CDR3 runs to 14 residues. Trimming stripped 9 bases from V and 6 bases from J, with 21 bases between. Germline CDR1 and CDR2: LNHDA and SQIVND (reference sequence). The CDR3 is CASSLEGSTGEQYF. CDR3 nucleotides: TGTGCCAGCAGCTTGGAAGGGTCAACGGGCGAGCAGTACTTC.